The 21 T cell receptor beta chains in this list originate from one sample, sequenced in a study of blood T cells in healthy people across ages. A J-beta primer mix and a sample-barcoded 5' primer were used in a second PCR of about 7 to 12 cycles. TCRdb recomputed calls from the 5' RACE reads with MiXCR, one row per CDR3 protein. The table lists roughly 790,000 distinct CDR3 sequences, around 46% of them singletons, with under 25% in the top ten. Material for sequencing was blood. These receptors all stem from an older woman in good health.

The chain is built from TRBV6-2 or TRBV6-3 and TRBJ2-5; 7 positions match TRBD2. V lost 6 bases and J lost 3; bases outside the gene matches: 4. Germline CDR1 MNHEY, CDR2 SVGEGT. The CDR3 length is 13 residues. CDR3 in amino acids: CASRGTTKETQYF. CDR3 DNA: TGTGCCAGCAGAGGGACTACTAAAGAGACCCAGTACTTC.

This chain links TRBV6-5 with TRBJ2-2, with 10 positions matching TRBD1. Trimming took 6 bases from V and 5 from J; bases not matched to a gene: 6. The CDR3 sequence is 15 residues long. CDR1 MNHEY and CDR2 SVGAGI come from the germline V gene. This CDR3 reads CASRTGGGLTGELFF. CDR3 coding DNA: TGTGCCAGCAGGACAGGGGGCGGTTTAACCGGGGAGCTGTTTTTT.

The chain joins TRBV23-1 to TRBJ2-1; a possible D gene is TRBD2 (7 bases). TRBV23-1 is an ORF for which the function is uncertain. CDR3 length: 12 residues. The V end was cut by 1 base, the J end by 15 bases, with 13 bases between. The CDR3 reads CASSQCGGAGFF. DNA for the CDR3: TGCGCCAGCAGTCAATGCGGGGGCGCGGGGTTCTTC.

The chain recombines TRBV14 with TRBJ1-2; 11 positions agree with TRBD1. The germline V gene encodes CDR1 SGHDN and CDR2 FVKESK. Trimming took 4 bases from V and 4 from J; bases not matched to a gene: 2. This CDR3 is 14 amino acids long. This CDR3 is CASSRDRGIYGYTF. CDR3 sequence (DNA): TGTGCCAGCAGCCGGGACAGGGGGATCTATGGCTACACCTTC.

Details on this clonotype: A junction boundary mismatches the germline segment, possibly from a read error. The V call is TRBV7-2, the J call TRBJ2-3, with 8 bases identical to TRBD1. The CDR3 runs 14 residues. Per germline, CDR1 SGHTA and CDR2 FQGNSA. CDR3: CASSWDRYTDTRYF. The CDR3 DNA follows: TGTGCCAGCAGCTGGGACAGGTACACAGATACGCGGTATTTT.

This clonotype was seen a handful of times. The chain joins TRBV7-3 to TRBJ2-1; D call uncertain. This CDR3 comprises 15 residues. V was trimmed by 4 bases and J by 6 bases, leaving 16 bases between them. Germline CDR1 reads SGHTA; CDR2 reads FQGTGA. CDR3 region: CASSSPPSISNEQFF. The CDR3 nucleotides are TGTGCCAGCAGCTCCCCTCCCAGCATCTCCAATGAGCAGTTCTTC.

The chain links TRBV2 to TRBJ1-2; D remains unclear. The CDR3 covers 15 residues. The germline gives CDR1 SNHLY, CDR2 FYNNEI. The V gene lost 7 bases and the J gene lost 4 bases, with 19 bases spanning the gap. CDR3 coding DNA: TGTGCCAGCAAAGAGGAGGGATCCCGTGGCTATGGCTACACCTTC. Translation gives CASKEEGSRGYGYTF.

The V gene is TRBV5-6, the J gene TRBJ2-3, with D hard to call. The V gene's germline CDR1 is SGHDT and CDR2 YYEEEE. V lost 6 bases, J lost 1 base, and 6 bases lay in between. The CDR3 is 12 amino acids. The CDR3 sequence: CASMDGTDTQYF. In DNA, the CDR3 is TGTGCCAGCATGGACGGCACAGATACGCAGTATTTT.

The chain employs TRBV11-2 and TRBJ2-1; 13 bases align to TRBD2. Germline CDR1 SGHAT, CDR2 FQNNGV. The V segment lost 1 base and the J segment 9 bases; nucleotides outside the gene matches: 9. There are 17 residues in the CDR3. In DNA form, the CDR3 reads TGTGCCAGCAGCTTAGTCTCACTAGCGGGAGGGCCGGGTGAGCAGTTCTTC. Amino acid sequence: CASSLVSLAGGPGEQFF.

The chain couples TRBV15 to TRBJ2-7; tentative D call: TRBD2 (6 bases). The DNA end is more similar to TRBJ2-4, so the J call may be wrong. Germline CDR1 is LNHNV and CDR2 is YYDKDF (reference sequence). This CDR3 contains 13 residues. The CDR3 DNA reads TGTGCCACCAGAAGACTAGTGGGGGACATTCAGTACTTC. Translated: CATRRLVGDIQYF.

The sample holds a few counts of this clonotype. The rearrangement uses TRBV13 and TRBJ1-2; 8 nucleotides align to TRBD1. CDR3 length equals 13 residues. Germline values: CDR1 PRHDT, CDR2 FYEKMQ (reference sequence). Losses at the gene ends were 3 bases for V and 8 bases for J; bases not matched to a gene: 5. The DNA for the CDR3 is TGTGCCAGCAGCTTGACAGGGGTAAACGGCTACACCTTC. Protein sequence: CASSLTGVNGYTF.

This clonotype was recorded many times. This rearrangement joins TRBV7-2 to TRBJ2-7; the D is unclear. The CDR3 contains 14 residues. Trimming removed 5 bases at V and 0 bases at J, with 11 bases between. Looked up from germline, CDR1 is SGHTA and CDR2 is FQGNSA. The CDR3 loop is CASSIGRTSYEQYF. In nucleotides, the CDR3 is TGTGCCAGCAGCATTGGACGGACCTCCTACGAGCAGTACTTC.

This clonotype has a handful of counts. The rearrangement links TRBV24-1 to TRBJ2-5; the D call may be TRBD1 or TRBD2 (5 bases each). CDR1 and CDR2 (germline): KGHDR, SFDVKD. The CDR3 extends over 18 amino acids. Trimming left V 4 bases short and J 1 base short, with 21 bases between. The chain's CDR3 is CATSDQSLWGSGQETQYF. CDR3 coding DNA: TGTGCCACCAGTGACCAGAGTCTATGGGGGTCTGGCCAAGAGACCCAGTACTTC.

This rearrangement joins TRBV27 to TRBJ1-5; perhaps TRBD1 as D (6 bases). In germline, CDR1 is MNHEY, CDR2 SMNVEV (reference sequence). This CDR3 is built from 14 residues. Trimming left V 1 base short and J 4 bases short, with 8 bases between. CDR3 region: CASSLYRANQPQHF. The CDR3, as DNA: TGTGCCAGCAGTTTATACAGGGCGAATCAGCCCCAGCATTTT.

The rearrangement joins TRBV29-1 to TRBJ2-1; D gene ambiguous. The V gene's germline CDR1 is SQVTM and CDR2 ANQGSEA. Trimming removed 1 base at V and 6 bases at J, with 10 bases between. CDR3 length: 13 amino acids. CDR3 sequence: CSVEVDPGNEQFF. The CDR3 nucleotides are TGCAGCGTTGAAGTGGACCCAGGCAATGAGCAGTTCTTC.

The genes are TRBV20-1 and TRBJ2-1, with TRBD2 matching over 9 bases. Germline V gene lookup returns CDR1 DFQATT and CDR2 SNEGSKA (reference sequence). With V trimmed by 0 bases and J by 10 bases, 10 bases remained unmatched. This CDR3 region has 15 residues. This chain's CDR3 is CSARDGRTSVLEQFF. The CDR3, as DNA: TGCAGTGCTAGAGATGGTAGGACTAGCGTTCTGGAGCAGTTCTTC.

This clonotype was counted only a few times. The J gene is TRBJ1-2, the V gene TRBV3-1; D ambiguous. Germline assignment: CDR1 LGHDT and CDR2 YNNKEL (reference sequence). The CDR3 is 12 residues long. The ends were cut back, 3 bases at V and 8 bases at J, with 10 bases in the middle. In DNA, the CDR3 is TGTGCCAGCAGCCAGACAACGGGAGGCTACACCTTC. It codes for CASSQTTGGYTF.

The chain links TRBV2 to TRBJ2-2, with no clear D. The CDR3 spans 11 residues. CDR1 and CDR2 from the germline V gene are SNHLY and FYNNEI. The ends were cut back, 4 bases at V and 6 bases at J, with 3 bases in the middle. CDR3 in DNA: TGTGCCAGCAGTGGTCCCGGGGAGCTGTTTTTT. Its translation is CASSGPGELFF.

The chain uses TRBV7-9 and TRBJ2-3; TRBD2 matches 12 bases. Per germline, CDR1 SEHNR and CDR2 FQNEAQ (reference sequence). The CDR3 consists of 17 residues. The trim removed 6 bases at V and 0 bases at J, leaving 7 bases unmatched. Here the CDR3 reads CASSKLAGGPSTDTQYF. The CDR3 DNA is TGTGCCAGCAGTAAACTAGCGGGGGGACCAAGCACAGATACGCAGTATTTT.

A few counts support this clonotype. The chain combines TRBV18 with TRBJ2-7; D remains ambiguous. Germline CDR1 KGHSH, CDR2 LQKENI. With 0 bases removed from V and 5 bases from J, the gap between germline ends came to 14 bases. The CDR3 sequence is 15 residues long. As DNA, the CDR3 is TGTGCCAGCTCACCACCGTACACCCTTCGGCACGAGCAGTACTTC. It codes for CASSPPYTLRHEQYF.

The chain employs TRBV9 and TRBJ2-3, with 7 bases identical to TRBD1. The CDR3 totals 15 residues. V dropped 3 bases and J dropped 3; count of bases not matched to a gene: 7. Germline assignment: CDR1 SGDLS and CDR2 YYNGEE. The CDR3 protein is CASSGKTGPTDTQYF. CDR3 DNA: TGTGCCAGCAGCGGGAAGACAGGGCCTACAGATACGCAGTATTTT.